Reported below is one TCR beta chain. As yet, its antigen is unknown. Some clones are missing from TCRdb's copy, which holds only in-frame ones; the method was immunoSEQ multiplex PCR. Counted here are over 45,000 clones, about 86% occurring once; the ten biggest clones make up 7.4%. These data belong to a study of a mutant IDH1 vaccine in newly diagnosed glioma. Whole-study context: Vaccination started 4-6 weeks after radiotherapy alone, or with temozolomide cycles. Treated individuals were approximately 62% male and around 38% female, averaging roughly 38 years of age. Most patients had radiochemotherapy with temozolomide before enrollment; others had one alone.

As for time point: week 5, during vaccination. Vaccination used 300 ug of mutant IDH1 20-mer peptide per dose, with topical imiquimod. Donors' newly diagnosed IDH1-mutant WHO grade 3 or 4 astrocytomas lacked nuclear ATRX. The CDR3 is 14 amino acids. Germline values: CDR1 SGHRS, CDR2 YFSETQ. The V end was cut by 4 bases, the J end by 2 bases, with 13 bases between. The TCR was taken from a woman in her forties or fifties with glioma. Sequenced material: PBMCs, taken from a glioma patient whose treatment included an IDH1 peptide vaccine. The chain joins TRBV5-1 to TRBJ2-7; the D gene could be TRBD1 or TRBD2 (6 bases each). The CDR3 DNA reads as TGCGCCAGCAGCACGGGGGACACCACCTACGAGCAGTACTTC. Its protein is CASSTGDTTYEQYF.